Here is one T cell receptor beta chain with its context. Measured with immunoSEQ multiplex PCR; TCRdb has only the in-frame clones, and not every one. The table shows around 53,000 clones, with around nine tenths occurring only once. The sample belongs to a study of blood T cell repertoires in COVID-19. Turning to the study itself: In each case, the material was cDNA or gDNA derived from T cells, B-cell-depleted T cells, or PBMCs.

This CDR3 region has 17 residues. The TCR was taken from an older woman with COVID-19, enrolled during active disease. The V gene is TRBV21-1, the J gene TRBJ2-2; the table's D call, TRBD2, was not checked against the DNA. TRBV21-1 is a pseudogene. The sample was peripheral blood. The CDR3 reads CASSKSWGSGRTGELFF. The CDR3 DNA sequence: TGTGCCAGCAGCAAAAGTTGGGGTAGCGGGAGGACCGGGGAGCTGTTTTTT.